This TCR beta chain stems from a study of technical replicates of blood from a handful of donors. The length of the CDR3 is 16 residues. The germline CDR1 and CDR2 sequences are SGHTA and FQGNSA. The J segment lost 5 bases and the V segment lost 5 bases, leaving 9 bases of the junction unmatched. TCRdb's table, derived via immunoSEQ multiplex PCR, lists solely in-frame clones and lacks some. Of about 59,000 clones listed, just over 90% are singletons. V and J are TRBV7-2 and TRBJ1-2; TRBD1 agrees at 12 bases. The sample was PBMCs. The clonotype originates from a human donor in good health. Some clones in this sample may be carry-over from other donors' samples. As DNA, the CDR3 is TGTGCCAGCAGCGCCGGGACAGGGGGCCGTTTGTATGGCTACACCTTC. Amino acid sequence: CASSAGTGGRLYGYTF. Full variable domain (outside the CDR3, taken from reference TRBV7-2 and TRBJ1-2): GAGVSQSPSNKVTEKGKDVELRCDPISGHTALYWYRQSLGQGLEFLIYFQGNSAPDKSGLPSDRFSAERTGGSVSTLTIQRTQQEDSAVYLCASSAGTGGRLYGYTFGSGTRLTVV.